The T cell receptor beta chain under discussion was sequenced for a study of T-cell reconstitution after alpha-beta-depleted transplantation in children. Preparation of the TCRbeta library was carried out with unique molecular identifiers. TCRdb processed the PCR reads anew with MiXCR; each CDR3 protein has one entry. This table holds 150,000 to 200,000 distinct CDR3 sequences, about 6.4% found once. The receptor was isolated from a human donor who donated a stem cell graft to a child with Wiskott-Aldrich syndrome. This specimen consisted of PBMCs from the stem cell graft donor, obtained from the stem cell graft.

The CDR3 bases are TGTGCCAGCAGTTTCGAACCAGATACGCAGTATTTT. It yields the protein CASSFEPDTQYF. This chain uses TRBV2 with TRBJ2-3; unclear D gene. Per the germline V gene, CDR1 is SNHLY and CDR2 is FYNNEI. The CDR3 loop spans 12 amino acids. V was clipped by 5 bases and J by 4 bases, with 7 bases between them. The full variable domain, its missing parts supplied by reference TRBV2 and TRBJ2-3, is EPEVTQTPSHQVTQMGQEVILRCVPISNHLYFYWYRQILGQKVEFLVSFYNNEISEKSEIFDDQFSVERPDGSNFTLKIRSTKLEDSAMYFCASSFEPDTQYFGPGTRLTVL.